This T cell receptor beta chain was captured by sequencing in a study of cytomegalovirus exposure and HLA in healthy donors. Study at large: Out of about 170 million T cells, an earlier analysis found roughly 100 million unique TCR beta sequences in total.

60 Vbeta and 13 Jbeta primers were used in PCR. Profiling relied on immunoSEQ multiplex PCR, and the TCRdb table lists in-frame clones only, not all of them. The sample consists of about 130,000 clones, approximately 80% of them appearing once. The sequenced material came from PBMCs. The source of this sequence is a man younger than 45 in good health and CMV-seronegative.

CDR3 sequence (DNA): TGTGCCTGGAGTGGGGACCGAGGAGGGTACACTGAAGCTTTCTTT. It specifies CAWSGDRGGYTEAFF. V usage is TRBV30 and J usage is TRBJ1-1, with D perhaps matching TRBD1 (5 bases). The CDR3 has 15 residues. With 1 base removed from V and 3 bases from J, the gap between germline ends came to 15 bases. CDR1 is GTSNPN and CDR2 is SVGIG in the germline V gene (reference sequence).